One sample yielded the 6 T cell receptor beta chains listed below, sequenced in a study of cytotoxic CD8 clonotypes in ibrutinib-treated CLL. This table comes from immunoSEQ multiplex PCR, and its TCRdb copy is limited to in-frame clones, with some not included. The repertoire holds approximately 100,000 clones, with roughly 80% as singletons. The material was PBMCs, obtained after 12 months of ibrutinib treatment. Every receptor here comes from a human donor with chronic lymphocytic leukemia.

The chain links TRBV28 to TRBJ2-7, with D possibly being TRBD2 (5 bases). This CDR3 is built from 14 residues. V was cut by 8 bases and J by 2 bases, with 16 bases left in between. Germline V gene lookup returns CDR1 MDHEN and CDR2 SYDVKM. CDR3 sequence reads: CASRFSRLPYEQYF. As DNA, the CDR3 is TGTGCCAGCCGCTTTAGTAGACTACCCTACGAGCAGTACTTC.

V and J are TRBV19 and TRBJ2-7, with TRBD2 identical over 7 bases. The CDR3 spans 14 residues. After removal of 3 bases from V and 4 bases from J, the junction contained 6 bases not matched to a gene. The germline V gene has CDR1 LNHDA and CDR2 SQIVND (reference sequence). The CDR3 coding sequence is TGTGCCAGTAGTATCCAAGCGGGGAGGTACGAGCAGTACTTC. Protein sequence: CASSIQAGRYEQYF.

The chain recombines TRBV9 with TRBJ1-2; 8 bases line up with TRBD1. The CDR3 extends over 14 amino acids. Germline V gene data show CDR1 as SGDLS and CDR2 as YYNGEE. V lost 0 bases and J lost 9; bases outside the gene matches: 7. In nucleotides, the CDR3 is TGTGCCAGCAGCGTAGGGGGACAGGCGCTAAGCTACACCTTC. It translates to CASSVGGQALSYTF.

The chain employs TRBV6-1 and TRBJ2-3; D is perhaps TRBD2 (5 bases). The CDR3 runs 15 residues. Germline CDR1 MNHNS, CDR2 SASEGT. The V gene lost 3 bases and the J gene lost 0 bases, with 10 bases spanning the gap. CDR3 sequence (DNA): TGTGCCAGCAGTGAGTTCGGGGATAGCACAGATACGCAGTATTTT. Its protein is CASSEFGDSTDTQYF.

The chain has TRBV19 and TRBJ2-7; TRBD2 matches at 9 bases. J was trimmed by 2 bases and V by 4 bases; bases with no gene match: 6. In germline, CDR1 is LNHDA, CDR2 SQIVND (reference sequence). The CDR3 is 15 residues long. The CDR3 loop is CASSTEAGGPYEQYF. CDR3 DNA: TGTGCCAGTAGTACCGAAGCGGGGGGCCCCTACGAGCAGTACTTC.

The V call is TRBV6-1, the J call TRBJ1-5; D remains unclear. Trimming took 2 bases from V and 1 from J, leaving 6 bases between them. Germline V gene sequence: CDR1 MNHNS, CDR2 SASEGT. This CDR3 is 14 amino acids long. CDR3 residues: CASSETASNQPQHF. Here the CDR3 DNA reads TGTGCCAGCAGTGAAACGGCCAGCAATCAGCCCCAGCATTTT.